This TCR beta chain was identified in a study of T cells after yellow fever vaccination. CDR3 length: 13 residues. Germline assignment: CDR1 GTSNPN and CDR2 SVGIG (reference sequence). The germline V and J ends were trimmed by 3 bases and 7 bases, with 13 bases remaining between them. Researchers made TCR cDNA using 5'RACE template switching, and this step added a universal primer site and UMIs. From the 5' RACE reads, TCRdb called clonotypes with MiXCR, one entry per CDR3 protein. Found here are roughly 320,000 distinct CDR3 sequences, around 10% of them singletons; the top ten hold less than 3.5%. This clonotype has a handful of counts. Its antigen is undetermined. Study-wide results and limits: Abundant clonotypes (contaminants from the bulk population) could be present in FACS-sorted repertoires. In post-booster samples, most primary-vaccination clones reappeared (approximately 97% CD4, 70% to 90% CD8). By day 5 rather than day 15, the secondary response had peaked, though it was weaker.

This receptor was identified in a man aged 18 to 30 who received the YFV17D yellow fever vaccine. The V gene is TRBV30, the J gene TRBJ2-1, with unresolved D. Material: CD4+ T cells sorted from PBMCs, obtained 45 days after the yellow fever booster vaccination. The CDR3: CAWSGGSRNEQFF. For the CDR3, the DNA is TGTGCCTGGAGCGGTGGTTCTAGGAATGAGCAGTTCTTC.